A selection of T cell receptor beta chains follows, all from one sample in a study of cytomegalovirus exposure and HLA in healthy donors. Repertoires were generated with immunoSEQ multiplex PCR, while TCRdb's copy carries only in-frame clones and drops some. Of some 290,000 clones listed, roughly 90% are singletons. The sample taken for sequencing was PBMCs. The receptor set was obtained from a man aged 25 to 40 in good health and CMV-seronegative. CDR3s include the opening cysteine and the closing phenylalanine or tryptophan. Fields, in order: J gene, D gene, V gene, clone size, CDR3 DNA, CDR3 protein. A D gene is named only where the DNA matches it firmly. Clone sizes are given selectively: once, few, many, or a class where the clone is expanded.

J gene: TRBJ1-5
D gene: .
V gene: TRBV18
clone size: .
CDR3 DNA: TGTGCCAGCTCACTCGGAGGACAGCTCAATCAGCCCCAGCATTTT
CDR3 protein: CASSLGGQLNQPQHF

J gene: TRBJ1-6
D gene: .
V gene: TRBV5-4
clone size: .
CDR3 DNA: TGTGCCAGCAGCTTGGACAGAACGAATTCACCCCTCCACTTT
CDR3 protein: CASSLDRTNSPLHF

J gene: TRBJ2-1
D gene: TRBD1
V gene: TRBV11-3
clone size: .
CDR3 DNA: TGTGCCAGCAGCTTATCAGGGACAGGCTCCTACAATGAGCAGTTCTTC
CDR3 protein: CASSLSGTGSYNEQFF

J gene: TRBJ2-5
D gene: TRBD2
V gene: TRBV11-3
clone size: .
CDR3 DNA: TGTGCCAGCAGCCGAGGACTAGCGGGGCCCTTCCAAGAGACCCAGTACTTC
CDR3 protein: CASSRGLAGPFQETQYF

J gene: TRBJ2-2
D gene: .
V gene: TRBV19
clone size: .
CDR3 DNA: TGTGCCAGTAGTATCATGGCGGAGCCCACCGGGGAGCTGTTTTTT
CDR3 protein: CASSIMAEPTGELFF

J gene: TRBJ2-3
D gene: TRBD2
V gene: TRBV2
clone size: .
CDR3 DNA: TGTGCCAGCAGTGATATTGGTAGCGGGGGACATACGCAGTATTTT
CDR3 protein: CASSDIGSGGHTQYF

J gene: TRBJ1-3
D gene: .
V gene: TRBV5-1
clone size: .
CDR3 DNA: TGCGCCAGCAGCCCATCAGGGGAACCCATCACCATATATTTT
CDR3 protein: CASSPSGEPITIYF

J gene: TRBJ1-5
D gene: .
V gene: TRBV2
clone size: .
CDR3 DNA: TGTGCCAGCAGTCCGACAGCTAACAATCAGCCCCAGCATTTT
CDR3 protein: CASSPTANNQPQHF

J gene: TRBJ1-1
D gene: .
V gene: TRBV5-1
clone size: .
CDR3 DNA: TGCGCCAGCAGCAACTTACAGGGTGCGAACACTGAAGCTTTCTTT
CDR3 protein: CASSNLQGANTEAFF

J gene: TRBJ2-1
D gene: TRBD2
V gene: TRBV23-1
clone size: .
CDR3 DNA: TGCGCCAGCAGACGGCCACAGCGGGGGAGTTACAATGAGCAGTTCTTC
CDR3 protein: CASRRPQRGSYNEQFF

J gene: TRBJ2-5
D gene: .
V gene: TRBV2
clone size: few
CDR3 DNA: TGTGCCAGCAGTAAGGGGGGGGAGACCCAGTACTTC
CDR3 protein: CASSKGGETQYF

J gene: TRBJ1-5
D gene: .
V gene: TRBV7-8
clone size: .
CDR3 DNA: TGTGCCAGCAGCTTAACGGACGGGACTTGGGGGCAGCCCCAGCATTTT
CDR3 protein: CASSLTDGTWGQPQHF

J gene: TRBJ1-6
D gene: .
V gene: TRBV4-2
clone size: .
CDR3 DNA: TGTGCCAGCAGCCAAGAGTGGGACACAGGACGATCACCCCTCCACTTT
CDR3 protein: CASSQEWDTGRSPLHF

J gene: TRBJ1-6
D gene: .
V gene: TRBV29-1
clone size: .
CDR3 DNA: TGCAGCGTTGAAGATGGGGGCAGTTCACCCCTCCACTTT
CDR3 protein: CSVEDGGSSPLHF

J gene: TRBJ2-1
D gene: .
V gene: TRBV6-4
clone size: few
CDR3 DNA: TGTGCCAGCAGTGACAGAGCCTACAATGAGCAGTTCTTC
CDR3 protein: CASSDRAYNEQFF

J gene: TRBJ2-7
D gene: .
V gene: TRBV5-4
clone size: once
CDR3 DNA: TGTGCCAGCAGCTTGGACCCCGGTTCGTTCCCCAACGAGCAGTACTTC
CDR3 protein: CASSLDPGSFPNEQYF

J gene: TRBJ1-5
D gene: .
V gene: TRBV19
clone size: .
CDR3 DNA: TGTGCCAGTAGTATAGATAGCCAGGGTGGTCAGCCCCAGCATTTT
CDR3 protein: CASSIDSQGGQPQHF

J gene: TRBJ1-4
D gene: TRBD1
V gene: TRBV5-1
clone size: .
CDR3 DNA: TGCGCCAGCAGCCCCGACAGGGGAGAGGAAAAACTGTTTTTT
CDR3 protein: CASSPDRGEEKLFF

J gene: TRBJ2-6
D gene: .
V gene: TRBV5-1
clone size: .
CDR3 DNA: TGCGCCAGCAGCTTAACAGGGTCTGGGGCCAACGTCCTGACTTTC
CDR3 protein: CASSLTGSGANVLTF

J gene: TRBJ2-7
D gene: .
V gene: TRBV29-1
clone size: .
CDR3 DNA: TGCAGCGTTGAGGTTTCGTCTACAGAGACCACCTACGAGCAGTACTTC
CDR3 protein: CSVEVSSTETTYEQYF

J gene: TRBJ2-7
D gene: TRBD2
V gene: TRBV7-2
clone size: .
CDR3 DNA: TGTGCCAGCAGCGTTACTAGCGGGGCCTATTACGAGCAGTACTTC
CDR3 protein: CASSVTSGAYYEQYF

J gene: TRBJ1-1
D gene: .
V gene: TRBV12-5
clone size: .
CDR3 DNA: TGTGCTAGTGGTTTGGAACCGGGTCCTGGGGCTTTCTTT
CDR3 protein: CASGLEPGPGAFF

J gene: TRBJ1-1
D gene: .
V gene: TRBV6-1
clone size: .
CDR3 DNA: TGTGCCAGCAGTCCCACAGGGACGCGAGCTTTCTTT
CDR3 protein: CASSPTGTRAFF

J gene: TRBJ2-2
D gene: .
V gene: TRBV27
clone size: .
CDR3 DNA: TGTGCCAGCAGTCTCAGGGGAACCGGGGAGCTGTTTTTT
CDR3 protein: CASSLRGTGELFF

J gene: TRBJ2-7
D gene: TRBD2
V gene: TRBV4-1
clone size: .
CDR3 DNA: TGCGCCAGCAGCCAAGTGAGCGGGACCGGGACCTACGAGCAGTACTTC
CDR3 protein: CASSQVSGTGTYEQYF

J gene: TRBJ2-1
D gene: TRBD2
V gene: TRBV4-1
clone size: .
CDR3 DNA: TGCGCCAGCAGCCCTACTAGCGCGCAAAGCTCCTACAATGAGCAGTTCTTC
CDR3 protein: CASSPTSAQSSYNEQFF

J gene: TRBJ2-5
D gene: TRBD2
V gene: TRBV7-9
clone size: once
CDR3 DNA: TGTGCCAGCAGCTTAGCGCGGGAGTACCAAGAGACCCAGTACTTC
CDR3 protein: CASSLAREYQETQYF

J gene: TRBJ1-3
D gene: TRBD1
V gene: TRBV12-5
clone size: once
CDR3 DNA: TGTGCTAGTGGAGAAACAGGGGCTGGAAACACCATATATTTT
CDR3 protein: CASGETGAGNTIYF

J gene: TRBJ2-3
D gene: .
V gene: TRBV5-1
clone size: .
CDR3 DNA: TGCGCCAGCATGCTGGGGGGGGGCCCCCACACAGATACGCAGTATTTT
CDR3 protein: CASMLGGGPHTDTQYF

J gene: TRBJ2-1
D gene: TRBD2
V gene: TRBV27
clone size: .
CDR3 DNA: TGTGCCAGCAGTTTATTAAAGACGGGGGGGACTTACAATGAGCAGTTCTTC
CDR3 protein: CASSLLKTGGTYNEQFF

J gene: TRBJ2-6
D gene: .
V gene: TRBV4-1
clone size: .
CDR3 DNA: TGCGCCAGCAGCCAAGGGAGGGGAACAGGGGCCAACGTCCTGACTTTC
CDR3 protein: CASSQGRGTGANVLTF

J gene: TRBJ2-5
D gene: .
V gene: TRBV13
clone size: .
CDR3 DNA: TGTGCCAGCAGCTCGACAGGTCCCCAAGAGACCCAGTACTTC
CDR3 protein: CASSSTGPQETQYF

J gene: TRBJ2-2
D gene: .
V gene: TRBV4-1
clone size: .
CDR3 DNA: TGCGCCAGCAGCCTTACACGTTTACGGGGGTCCGGGGAGCTGTTTTTT
CDR3 protein: CASSLTRLRGSGELFF

J gene: TRBJ2-6
D gene: .
V gene: TRBV4-1
clone size: .
CDR3 DNA: TGCGCCAGCAGCCACACACCCGGACAGACTGGGGCCAACGTCCTGACTTTC
CDR3 protein: CASSHTPGQTGANVLTF

J gene: TRBJ1-3
D gene: .
V gene: TRBV9
clone size: .
CDR3 DNA: TGTGCCAGCAGCGGACAGGAGCGCGACACCATATATTTT
CDR3 protein: CASSGQERDTIYF

J gene: TRBJ1-2
D gene: .
V gene: TRBV4-1
clone size: .
CDR3 DNA: TGCGCCAGCAGCCCACAGGAGGGAAAAGGGTACACCTTC
CDR3 protein: CASSPQEGKGYTF

J gene: TRBJ2-7
D gene: .
V gene: TRBV6-5
clone size: .
CDR3 DNA: TGTGCCAGCAGTTACTCGAAAGGGGACTACGAGCAGTACTTC
CDR3 protein: CASSYSKGDYEQYF

J gene: TRBJ1-1
D gene: TRBD1
V gene: TRBV6-5
clone size: many
CDR3 DNA: TGTGCCAGCAGTTACTCGGTTGAGGGGGCATTCACTGAAGCTTTCTTT
CDR3 protein: CASSYSVEGAFTEAFF

J gene: TRBJ1-3
D gene: .
V gene: TRBV10-3
clone size: .
CDR3 DNA: TGTGCCATCAGTAATACATTCGACGGGGGAAACACCATATATTTT
CDR3 protein: CAISNTFDGGNTIYF

J gene: TRBJ2-3
D gene: .
V gene: TRBV5-8
clone size: .
CDR3 DNA: TGTGCCAGCAGCTTTCGGTACGGCGGCAACACAGATACGCAGTATTTT
CDR3 protein: CASSFRYGGNTDTQYF

J gene: TRBJ2-1
D gene: TRBD2
V gene: TRBV9
clone size: .
CDR3 DNA: TGTGCCAGCAGCGCCTCCTTTCTACGGGGGGGCAGTTCCTACAATGAGCAGTTCTTC
CDR3 protein: CASSASFLRGGSSYNEQFF

J gene: TRBJ2-5
D gene: .
V gene: TRBV11-2
clone size: .
CDR3 DNA: TGTGCCAGCAGCTTGAGAGCGGAGACCCAGTACTTC
CDR3 protein: CASSLRAETQYF

J gene: TRBJ1-4
D gene: .
V gene: TRBV18
clone size: .
CDR3 DNA: TGTGCCAGCTCATCCTACCGGGAGAATAATGAAAAACTGTTTTTT
CDR3 protein: CASSSYRENNEKLFF

J gene: TRBJ1-5
D gene: .
V gene: TRBV7-2
clone size: once
CDR3 DNA: TGTGCCAGCAGCCCCCCGAATCAGCCCCAGCATTTT
CDR3 protein: CASSPPNQPQHF

J gene: TRBJ1-5
D gene: .
V gene: TRBV7-9
clone size: .
CDR3 DNA: TGTGCCAGCAGCCAACAGGGATACAATCAGCCCCAGCATTTT
CDR3 protein: CASSQQGYNQPQHF

J gene: TRBJ1-1
D gene: TRBD1
V gene: TRBV5-1
clone size: once
CDR3 DNA: TGCGCCAGCAGCTTGGTTACAGGGGGCACGAACACTGAAGCTTTCTTT
CDR3 protein: CASSLVTGGTNTEAFF